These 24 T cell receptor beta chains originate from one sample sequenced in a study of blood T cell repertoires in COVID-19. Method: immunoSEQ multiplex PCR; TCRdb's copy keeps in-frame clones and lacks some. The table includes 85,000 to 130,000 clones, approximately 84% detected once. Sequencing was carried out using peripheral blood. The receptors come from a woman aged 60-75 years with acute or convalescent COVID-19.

CDR3: CATQSGVGNYGYTF. DNA for the CDR3: TGTGCCACCCAATCGGGGGTAGGGAACTATGGCTACACCTTC. The chain is built from TRBV15 and TRBJ1-2; the D gene is possibly TRBD1 (5 bases). Germline CDR1 and CDR2: LNHNV and YYDKDF (reference sequence). V was pared by 8 bases and J by 2 bases, with 15 bases between. This CDR3 is built from 14 residues.

The CDR3 reads CASTTEGNIQYF. Here the CDR3 DNA reads TGTGCCAGCACCACGGAGGGGAACATTCAGTACTTC. The genes are TRBV12-3 or TRBV12-4 and TRBJ2-4; D is possibly TRBD2 (6 bases). The CDR3 has 12 residues. The germline V and J ends were trimmed by 7 bases and 7 bases, with 11 bases remaining between them.

The CDR3: CASQGDSYQPQHF. The CDR3 DNA is TGTGCCAGCCAGGGGGACAGCTATCAGCCCCAGCATTTT. The gene calls are TRBV6-5 and TRBJ1-5, with 7 positions matching TRBD1. CDR3 length: 13 amino acids. Germline V gene sequence: CDR1 MNHEY, CDR2 SVGAGI. V lost 8 bases to trimming and J lost 5 bases; unmatched junction nucleotides: 6.

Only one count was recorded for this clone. The CDR3 protein is CASSLALQGGVETQYF. DNA of the CDR3: TGTGCCAGCAGCTTGGCCCTACAGGGGGGGGTGGAGACCCAGTACTTC. The chain carries TRBV5-4 and TRBJ2-5; TRBD1 is a possible D gene (8 bases). Trimming cost V 0 bases and J 5 bases, with 17 bases left between them. The CDR3 runs 16 residues. Germline lookup yields CDR1 SGHNT and CDR2 YYREEE (reference sequence).

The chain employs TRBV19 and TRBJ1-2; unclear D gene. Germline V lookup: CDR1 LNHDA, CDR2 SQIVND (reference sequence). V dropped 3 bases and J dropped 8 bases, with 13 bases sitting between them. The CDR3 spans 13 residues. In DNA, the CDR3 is TGTGCCAGTAGTATCGCACAGACGTTGGGCTACACCTTC. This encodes CASSIAQTLGYTF. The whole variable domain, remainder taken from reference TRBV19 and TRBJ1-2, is DGGITQSPKYLFRKEGQNVTLSCEQNLNHDAMYWYRQDPGQGLRLIYYSQIVNDFQKGDIAEGYSVSREKKESFPLTVTSAQKNPTAFYLCASSIAQTLGYTFGSGTRLTVV.

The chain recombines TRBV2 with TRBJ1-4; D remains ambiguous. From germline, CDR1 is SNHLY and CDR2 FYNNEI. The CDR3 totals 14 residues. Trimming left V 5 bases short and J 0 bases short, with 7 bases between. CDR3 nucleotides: TGTGCCAGCAGTAAGACTGCAACTAATGAAAAACTGTTTTTT. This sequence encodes CASSKTATNEKLFF.

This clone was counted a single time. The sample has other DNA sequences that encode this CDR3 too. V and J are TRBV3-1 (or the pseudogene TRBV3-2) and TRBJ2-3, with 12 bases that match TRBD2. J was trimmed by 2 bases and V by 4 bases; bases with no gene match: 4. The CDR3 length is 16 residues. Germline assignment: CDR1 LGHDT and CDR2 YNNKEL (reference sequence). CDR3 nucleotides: TGTGCCAGCAGCCTCGGACTAGCGGGGACCACAGATACGCAGTATTTT. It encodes CASSLGLAGTTDTQYF.

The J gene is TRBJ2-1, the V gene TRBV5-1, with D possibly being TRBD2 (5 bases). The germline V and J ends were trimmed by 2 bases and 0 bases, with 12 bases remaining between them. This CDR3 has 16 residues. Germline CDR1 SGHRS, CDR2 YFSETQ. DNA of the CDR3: TGCGCCAGCAGCTTAAGGGCGGGTAGCTCCTACAATGAGCAGTTCTTC. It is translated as CASSLRAGSSYNEQFF. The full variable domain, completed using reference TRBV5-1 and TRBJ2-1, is KAGVTQTPRYLIKTRGQQVTLSCSPISGHRSVSWYQQTPGQGLQFLFEYFSETQRNKGNFPGRFSGRQFSNSRSEMNVSTLELGDSALYLCASSLRAGSSYNEQFFGPGTRLTVL.

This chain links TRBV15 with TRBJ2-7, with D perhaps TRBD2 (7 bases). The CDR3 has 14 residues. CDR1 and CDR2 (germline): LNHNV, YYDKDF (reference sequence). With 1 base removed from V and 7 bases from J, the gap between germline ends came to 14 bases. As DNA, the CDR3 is TGTGCCACCAGCAGAGGGTGGGGGGGGCTGGAGCAGTACTTC. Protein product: CATSRGWGGLEQYF.

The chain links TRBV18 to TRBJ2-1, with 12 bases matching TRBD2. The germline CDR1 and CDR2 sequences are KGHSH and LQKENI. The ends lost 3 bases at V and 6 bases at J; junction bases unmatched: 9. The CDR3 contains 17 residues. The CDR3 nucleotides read TGTGCCAGCTCACCTGCTAGCGGGGGGGCCGGGGGCAATGAGCAGTTCTTC. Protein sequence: CASSPASGGAGGNEQFF.

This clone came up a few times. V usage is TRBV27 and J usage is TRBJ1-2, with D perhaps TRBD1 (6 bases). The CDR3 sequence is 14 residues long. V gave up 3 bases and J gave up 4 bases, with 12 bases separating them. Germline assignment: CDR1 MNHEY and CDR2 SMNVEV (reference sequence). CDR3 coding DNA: TGTGCCAGCAGTTTGGGGGGGCAGGGCTATGGCTACACCTTC. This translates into CASSLGGQGYGYTF.

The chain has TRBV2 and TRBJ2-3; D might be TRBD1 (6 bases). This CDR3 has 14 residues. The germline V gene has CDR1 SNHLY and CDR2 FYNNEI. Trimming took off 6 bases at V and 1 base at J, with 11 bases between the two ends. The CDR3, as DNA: TGTGCCAGCAGCCACAGGGACCGCACAGATACGCAGTATTTT. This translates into CASSHRDRTDTQYF.

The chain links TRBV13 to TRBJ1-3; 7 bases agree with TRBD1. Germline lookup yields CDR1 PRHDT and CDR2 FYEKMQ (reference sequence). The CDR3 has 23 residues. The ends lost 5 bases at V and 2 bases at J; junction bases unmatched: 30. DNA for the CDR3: TGTGCCAGCAGCGCACTATCTCGATCGGCAGGGGGTGACCTTATAGCTACTGGAAACACCATATATTTT. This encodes CASSALSRSAGGDLIATGNTIYF.

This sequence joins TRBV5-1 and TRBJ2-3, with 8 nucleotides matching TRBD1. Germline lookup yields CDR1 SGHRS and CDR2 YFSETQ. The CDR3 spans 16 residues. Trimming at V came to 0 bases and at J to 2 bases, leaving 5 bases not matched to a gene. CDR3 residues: CASSLGQGNPTDTQYF. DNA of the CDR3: TGCGCCAGCAGCTTGGGACAGGGGAACCCCACAGATACGCAGTATTTT.

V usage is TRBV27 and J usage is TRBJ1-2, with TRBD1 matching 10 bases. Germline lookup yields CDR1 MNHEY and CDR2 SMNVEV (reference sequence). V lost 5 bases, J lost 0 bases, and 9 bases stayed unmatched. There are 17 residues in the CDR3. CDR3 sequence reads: CASSPGTGVLANYGYTF. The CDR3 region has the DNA TGTGCCAGCAGTCCGGGGACAGGGGTGCTTGCTAACTATGGCTACACCTTC.

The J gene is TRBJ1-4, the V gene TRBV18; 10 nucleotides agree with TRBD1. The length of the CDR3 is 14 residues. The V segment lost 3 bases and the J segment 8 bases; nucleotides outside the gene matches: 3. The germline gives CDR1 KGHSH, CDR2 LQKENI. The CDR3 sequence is CASSPGTGDEKLFF. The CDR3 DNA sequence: TGTGCCAGCTCACCGGGGACAGGGGACGAAAAACTGTTTTTT.

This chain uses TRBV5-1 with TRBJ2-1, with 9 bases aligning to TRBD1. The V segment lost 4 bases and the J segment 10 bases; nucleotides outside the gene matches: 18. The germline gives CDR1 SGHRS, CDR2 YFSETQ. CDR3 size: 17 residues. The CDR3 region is CASSQGAQGAVIGEQFF. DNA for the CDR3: TGCGCCAGCAGCCAGGGGGCACAGGGGGCTGTAATTGGCGAGCAGTTCTTC.

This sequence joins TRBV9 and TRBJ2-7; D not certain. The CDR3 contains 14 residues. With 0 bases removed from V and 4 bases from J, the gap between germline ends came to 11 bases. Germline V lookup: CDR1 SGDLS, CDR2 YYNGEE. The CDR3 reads CASSVAPQSYEQYF. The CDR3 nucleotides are TGTGCCAGCAGCGTAGCCCCACAGAGTTACGAGCAGTACTTC.

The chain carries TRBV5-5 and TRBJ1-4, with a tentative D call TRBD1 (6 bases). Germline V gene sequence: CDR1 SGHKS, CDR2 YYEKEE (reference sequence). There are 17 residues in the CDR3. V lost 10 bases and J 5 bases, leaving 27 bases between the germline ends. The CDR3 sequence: CARRLGAGGGYNEKLFF. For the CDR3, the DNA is TGTGCCCGCCGCCTGGGGGCCGGCGGGGGGTACAATGAAAAACTGTTTTTT.

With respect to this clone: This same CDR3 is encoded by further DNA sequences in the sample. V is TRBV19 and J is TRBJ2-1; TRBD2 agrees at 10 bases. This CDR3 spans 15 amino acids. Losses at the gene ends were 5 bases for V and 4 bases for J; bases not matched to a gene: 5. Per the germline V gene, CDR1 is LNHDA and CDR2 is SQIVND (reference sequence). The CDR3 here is CASSVTSGDYNEQFF. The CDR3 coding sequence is TGTGCCAGTAGTGTCACTAGCGGGGATTACAATGAGCAGTTCTTC.

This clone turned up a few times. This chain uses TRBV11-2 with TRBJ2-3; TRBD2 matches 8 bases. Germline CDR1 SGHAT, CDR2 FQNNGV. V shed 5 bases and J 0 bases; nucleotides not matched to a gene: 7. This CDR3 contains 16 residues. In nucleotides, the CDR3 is TGTGCCAGCAGCCTACTAGCGGTCCTTAGCACAGATACGCAGTATTTT. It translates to CASSLLAVLSTDTQYF.

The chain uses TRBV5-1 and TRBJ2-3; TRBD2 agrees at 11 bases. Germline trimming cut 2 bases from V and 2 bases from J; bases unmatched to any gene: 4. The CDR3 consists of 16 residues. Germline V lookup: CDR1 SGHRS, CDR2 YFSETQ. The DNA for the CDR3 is TGCGCCAGCAGCTTCGGACTAGCGGGCATCACAGATACGCAGTATTTT. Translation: CASSFGLAGITDTQYF.

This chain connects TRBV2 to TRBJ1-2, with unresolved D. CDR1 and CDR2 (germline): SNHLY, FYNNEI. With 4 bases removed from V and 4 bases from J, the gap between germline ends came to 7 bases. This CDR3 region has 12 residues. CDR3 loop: CASSALAYGYTF. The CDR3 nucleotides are TGTGCCAGCAGTGCTCTAGCCTATGGCTACACCTTC.

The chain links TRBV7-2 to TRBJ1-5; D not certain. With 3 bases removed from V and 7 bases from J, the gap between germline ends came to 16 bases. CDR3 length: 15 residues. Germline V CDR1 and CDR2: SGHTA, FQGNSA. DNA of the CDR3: TGTGCCAGCAGCTTGGCAGGCGGGGTGGAGCAGCCCCAGCATTTT. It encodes CASSLAGGVEQPQHF.